This is a list of T cell receptor beta chains from one sample in a study of a mutant IDH1 vaccine in newly diagnosed glioma. The protocol was immunoSEQ multiplex PCR, while the TCRdb copy is restricted to in-frame clones and leaves out a portion. The sample consists of tens of thousands of clones, approximately 83% of them appearing once. Their antigens remain unidentified. Source: PBMCs, taken from a glioma patient whose treatment included an IDH1 peptide vaccine. The receptors were gathered from a man in his forties with glioma. Both conserved end residues are part of each CDR3. A D gene is named only where the DNA matches it firmly. Some rows mark clone size as missing; the rest say once, few, many or name a class of expanded clone.

J,V,D,size,DNA,CDR3
TRBJ2-7,TRBV4-2,TRBD2,.,TGTGCCAGCAGCCAAGAGATTGGGGGGGTCCGATACGAGCAGTACTTC,CASSQEIGGVRYEQYF
TRBJ2-7,TRBV6-6,TRBD2,.,TGTGCCAGCAGTGAGACTAGCGGATCCTACGAGCAGTACTTC,CASSETSGSYEQYF
TRBJ2-3,TRBV7-3,TRBD2,.,TGTGCCAGCAGCTTAGCAGTGGGAGGGCCCACAGATACGCAGTATTTT,CASSLAVGGPTDTQYF
TRBJ2-3,TRBV12-5,TRBD2,.,TGTGCTAGTGGAGCGAGCGGGAGGGCGGCAGATACGCAGTATTTT,CASGASGRAADTQYF
TRBJ2-1,TRBV7-2,.,.,TGTGCCAGCAGCCCCCAAGGAGTCAATGAGCAGTTCTTC,CASSPQGVNEQFF
TRBJ2-3,TRBV5-4,TRBD2,.,TGTGCCAGCAGCGGAATAGCGGGAGGGCTCACAGATACGCAGTATTTT,CASSGIAGGLTDTQYF
TRBJ2-4,TRBV7-8,.,few,TGTGCCAGCAGCTTGCTTGGGGAGACCCAAAACATTCAGTACTTC,CASSLLGETQNIQYF
TRBJ2-5,TRBV6-6,TRBD1,.,TGTGCCAGCAGTAGTAGGGACAGGGGAGATGAGACCCAGTACTTC,CASSSRDRGDETQYF
TRBJ2-7,TRBV9,TRBD2,.,TGTGCCAGCAGCGGGACTAGCGGGTTCAACGAGCAGTACTTC,CASSGTSGFNEQYF
TRBJ2-4,TRBV6-1,.,.,TGTGCCAGCAGGCCAGCCGGTTCAAAAAACATTCAGTACTTC,CASRPAGSKNIQYF
TRBJ2-7,TRBV5-4,.,.,TGTGCCAGCAGCTCGGGCGGACTTACCAACTACGAGCAGTACTTC,CASSSGGLTNYEQYF
TRBJ1-1,TRBV7-2,.,.,TGTGCCAGCAGCTTACCTCGGATACCGAGCACTGAAGCTTTCTTT,CASSLPRIPSTEAFF
TRBJ2-7,TRBV10-3,TRBD2,.,TGTGCCGCCTTGAGCGGGGCATCCTACGAGCAGTACTTC,CAALSGASYEQYF
TRBJ2-1,TRBV4-1,.,.,TGCGCCAGCAGCCAAGACGAGGAGCTGTGGGTGCTAAGTGAGCAGTTCTTC,CASSQDEELWVLSEQFF